This T cell receptor (beta chain) was recovered during a study of regulatory T cells in long-lasting Graves disease. Overall study results and limits: More public clonotypes were shared by persistent patients (around 2,800) than by new patients (about 970).

V was cut by 0 bases and J by 6 bases, with 14 bases left in between. This CDR3 has 15 residues. Germline CDR1 and CDR2: LGHDT and YNNKEL (reference sequence). Noted time point: newly diagnosed GD, antithyroid drugs for less than 3 months. Construction of the TCR library relied on RNA isolated from PBMCs. As for this clonotype: Its target is not known.

iRepertoire HTBI primers and Arm-PCR of CDR3 regions built TCR beta libraries. TCRdb reprocessed the multiplex PCR reads with MiXCR, giving one entry per CDR3 protein. This sample carries about 560,000 distinct CDR3 sequences, roughly a sixth of them seen once, and the ten largest clones take around 12%. These records were also assigned to another study, of T cells in Graves' hyperthyroidism and ophthalmopathy. From that paper: An absence of ophthalmopathy progression within 18 months meant stable Graves' hyperthyroidism. The primer set for the first-round RT-PCR of the TCR CDR3 was HTBI. Blood also held most thyroid clonotypes expanded beyond 0.001.

The rearrangement joins TRBV3-1 to TRBJ1-1; D gene unclear. The sequencing used peripheral blood mononuclear cells (PBMCs), collected at new diagnosis, from a patient treated with antithyroid drugs. The source of this sequence is a young man with Graves disease. Here the CDR3 DNA reads TGTGCCAGCAGCCAAGAGTCCCTGCAGGCCCCTGAAGCTTTCTTT. It specifies CASSQESLQAPEAFF.